This is a list of T cell receptor beta chains from one sample in a study of neurological immune-mediated disorders. One entry per CDR3 protein results from TCRdb running MiXCR on the 5' RACE reads. This sample has about 71,000 distinct CDR3 sequences, with roughly 15% found just once. The sample consisted of PBMCs. These receptors all come from a female donor with HTLV-1-associated myelopathy (HAM/TSP). Each CDR3 is given with its conserved first and last residue. The D gene is left open where the match is weak. Clone size is shown for a subset of rows, as once, few, many or a class of expanded clone.

d_call j_call clone_size v_call cdr3_nt cdr3_aa
. TRBJ2-2 many TRBV5-1 TGCGCCAGCAGCTTGGCAGTTGGCGGGACCGGGGAGCTGTTTTTT CASSLAVGGTGELFF
. TRBJ2-1 many TRBV28 TGTGCCAGCCACAGGTACAATGAGCAGTTCTTC CASHRYNEQFF
. TRBJ1-5 . TRBV9 TGTGCCAGCAGCGTTGATTGGCAGGGCAATCAGCCCCAGCATTTT CASSVDWQGNQPQHF
TRBD1 TRBJ2-2 many TRBV7-9 TGTGCCAGCAGCCAGCCGCTGGGACAGGGCAACACCGGGGAGCTGTTTTTT CASSQPLGQGNTGELFF
. TRBJ2-7 many TRBV20-1 TGCAGTGCGAGAATTGGTACCGAGGGTGAGCAGTACTTC CSARIGTEGEQYF
. TRBJ2-7 few TRBV28 TGTGCCAGCAGTTCCTTCCTGGGGAACGAGCAGTACTTC CASSSFLGNEQYF
. TRBJ2-1 many TRBV20-1 TGCAGTGCGTATCTTGGAGGGTTTGATGAGCAGTTCTTC CSAYLGGFDEQFF
TRBD1 TRBJ2-4 many TRBV9 TGTGCCAGCAGCCCGAGGACAGGAAAAAACATTCAGTACTTC CASSPRTGKNIQYF
TRBD2 TRBJ2-5 many TRBV20-1 TGCAGTGCTAGGGAACTAGCGGGGGGGCCCGAGACCCAGTACTTC CSARELAGGPETQYF
. TRBJ1-6 many TRBV5-1 TGCGCCAGCAGCTTGGACCCCTCGGGGCCCCTTTATAATTCACCCCTCCACTTT CASSLDPSGPLYNSPLHF
TRBD2 TRBJ2-1 many TRBV7-2 TGTGCCAGCAGCTTAGTCTGGACTAGCGGAAATGAGCAGTTCTTC CASSLVWTSGNEQFF
. TRBJ2-6 many TRBV5-1 TGCGCCAGCAGCTTGGACGAAAGGAGCTCTGGGGCCAACGTCCTGACTTTC CASSLDERSSGANVLTF
. TRBJ2-7 many TRBV5-1 TGCGCCAGCAGCTTGGAGGAGGGTTCCTCCTACGAGCAGTACTTC CASSLEEGSSYEQYF
TRBD2 TRBJ2-2 many TRBV7-2 TGTGCCAGCACCTCCGTATGGGGGGGCACCGGGGAGCTGTTTTTT CASTSVWGGTGELFF
TRBD1 TRBJ2-3 many TRBV27 TGTGCCAGCGGGAGGCCGGGACAGGGATCGGATACGCAGTATTTT CASGRPGQGSDTQYF
. TRBJ1-5 few TRBV10-3 TGTGCCATCAAATCCCAGGACAGACGTAGCAATCAGCCCCAGCATTTT CAIKSQDRRSNQPQHF
. TRBJ2-3 many TRBV5-6 TGTGCCAGCAGCCTCCGGGCCTTAGGAGGTAATACGCAGTATTTT CASSLRALGGNTQYF
. TRBJ2-3 . TRBV28 TGTGCCAGCAGTTCGATGATGGCCCCGCAGTATTTT CASSSMMAPQYF
TRBD1 TRBJ2-3 few TRBV5-1 TGCGCCAGCAGCGACGGGACAGCAAGACATACGCAGTATTTT CASSDGTARHTQYF
. TRBJ1-6 many TRBV5-1 TGCGCCAGCAGCTTGGTCTCCGGGACGGACAATTCACCCCTCCACTTT CASSLVSGTDNSPLHF
TRBD1 TRBJ2-2 many TRBV5-1 TGCGCCAGCAGCTGGGGACAGCTCTCTCTGAACACCGGGGAGCTGTTTTTT CASSWGQLSLNTGELFF
. TRBJ1-1 many TRBV29-1 TGCAGCGTTGTGAAACGGCCGTCGAACACTGAAGCTTTCTTT CSVVKRPSNTEAFF
TRBD2 TRBJ2-3 . TRBV7-9 TGTGCCAGCAGCTTAGGGACTAGCGGAGACACAGATACGCAGTATTTT CASSLGTSGDTDTQYF
. TRBJ2-7 many TRBV5-1 TGCGCCAGCAGCTTGGAAGGAGTCCCCTACGAGCAGTACTTC CASSLEGVPYEQYF
TRBD1 TRBJ1-4 many TRBV29-1 TGCAGCGTGAAGGACAGGGTGGATGAAAAACTGTTTTTT CSVKDRVDEKLFF
. TRBJ2-7 . TRBV18 TGTGCCAGCTCACCAACCACTTTTAGTAGCCCCTACGAGCAGTACTTC CASSPTTFSSPYEQYF
. TRBJ2-7 many TRBV28 TGTGCCAGCAGGCCGGGTCTTTCCTACGAGCAGTACTTC CASRPGLSYEQYF
TRBD2 TRBJ2-3 many TRBV29-1 TGCAGCGTCGGGACTAGCGGGGGGTCGAGGACTGATACGCAGTATTTT CSVGTSGGSRTDTQYF
TRBD1 TRBJ2-1 many TRBV28 TGTGCCAGCAGTTCACCGGGGGACAGGGGATGGAATGAGCAGTTCTTC CASSSPGDRGWNEQFF
. TRBJ2-6 many TRBV4-2 TGTGCCAGCAGCCCCTCGACGGAGGAATTCTCTGGGGCCAACGTCCTGACTTTC CASSPSTEEFSGANVLTF
TRBD1 TRBJ1-6 many TRBV7-9 TGTGCCAGCAGCTTGACAGGGAACTCCTATAATTCACCCCTCCACTTT CASSLTGNSYNSPLHF
TRBD1 TRBJ2-3 many TRBV7-2 TGTGCCAGCAGCCGCCGAGACAGGGTTACAGATACGCAGTATTTT CASSRRDRVTDTQYF
TRBD1 TRBJ1-1 . TRBV10-3 TGTGCCATCAGAGGGACAGGGAGGGGAACTGAAGCTTTCTTT CAIRGTGRGTEAFF
. TRBJ1-3 many TRBV5-1 TGCGCCAGCAGACCGGGCCCGGAGGGAAACACCATATATTTT CASRPGPEGNTIYF
. TRBJ2-7 many TRBV20-1 TGCAGTGCTAGCGTTGTCCCCGGGACACATTACTACGAGCAGTACTTC CSASVVPGTHYYEQYF
TRBD2 TRBJ2-7 many TRBV20-1 TGCAGTGCTACACGACTAGCGGGGGGGTACGAGCAGTACTTC CSATRLAGGYEQYF
. TRBJ2-3 many TRBV29-1 TGCAGCTTGGACAGAGTAGGGGGAGATACGCAGTATTTT CSLDRVGGDTQYF
. TRBJ1-5 many TRBV19 TGTGCCAGTGTATTGACTGTTAGCAATCAGCCCCAGCATTTT CASVLTVSNQPQHF
TRBD1 TRBJ2-1 . TRBV19 TGTGCCAGTAGTCTTGTCGCGACAGGGGCGCGAAATGAGCAGTTCTTC CASSLVATGARNEQFF
TRBD2 TRBJ2-3 . TRBV20-1 TGCAGTGCTAGAGATCCCTCTAGCGGTGGGGCAACAGATACGCAGTATTTT CSARDPSSGGATDTQYF
. TRBJ2-3 many TRBV28 TGTGCCAGCATGGAGGGGGCGAGGTATACGCAGTATTTT CASMEGARYTQYF
. TRBJ2-7 many TRBV5-1 TGCGCCAGCAGCTTGGGGGCGGCTTCCTACGAGCAGTACTTC CASSLGAASYEQYF
TRBD2 TRBJ2-1 many TRBV4-1 TGCGCCAGCAGCCAAGACACGCTAGCGGGGGGGGACAATGAGCAGTTCTTC CASSQDTLAGGDNEQFF
. TRBJ2-2 many TRBV9 TGTGCCAGCAGCGTGGGGGGGCGGAACACCGGGGAGCTGTTTTTT CASSVGGRNTGELFF
. TRBJ2-7 many TRBV5-1 TGCGCCAGCTGGGACGGACGCTCCTACGAGCAGTACTTC CASWDGRSYEQYF
. TRBJ1-2 many TRBV5-1 TGCGCCAGCAGCTTGCCGGGGACCTATGGCTACACCTTC CASSLPGTYGYTF
. TRBJ2-3 many TRBV9 TGTGCCAGCAGCGTAAAGACGGGTCGCGACGGAGATACGCAGTATTTT CASSVKTGRDGDTQYF
. TRBJ2-2 medium-sized TRBV28 TGTGCCAGCAGTCTCTCGGACAGGAACACCGGGGAGCTGTTTTTT CASSLSDRNTGELFF
TRBD1 TRBJ2-5 many TRBV29-1 TGCAGCGTTGACAGGGGGCTCAGGGAGACCCAGTACTTC CSVDRGLRETQYF
. TRBJ2-7 many TRBV7-9 TGTGCCAGCAGCTTAGTTAAGGGATACGAGCAGTACTTC CASSLVKGYEQYF
. TRBJ2-3 many TRBV4-1 TGCGCCAGCAGCCAAGTCGTGGGACTCCCCACAGATACGCAGTATTTT CASSQVVGLPTDTQYF
. TRBJ1-1 many TRBV28 TGTGCCAGCACTCTCGGGCGGCGAAACACTGAAGCTTTCTTT CASTLGRRNTEAFF
. TRBJ2-1 many TRBV5-1 TGCGCCAGCAGCTTAGGAGGGCGAAACAATGAGCAGTTCTTC CASSLGGRNNEQFF
. TRBJ1-1 many TRBV15 TGTGCTACCAGCAGAGATGGCGTTGTGGAGGGGGAGGGTAACACTGAAGCTTTCTTT CATSRDGVVEGEGNTEAFF
. TRBJ1-1 many TRBV7-2 TGTGCCAGCAGCTCGACGGTTTTCGACACTGAAGCTTTCTTT CASSSTVFDTEAFF
TRBD1 TRBJ2-7 many TRBV4-1 TGCGCCAGCAGCCGGGGGGACAGGGGGCTCAACGAGCAGTACTTC CASSRGDRGLNEQYF
. TRBJ2-2 many TRBV7-9 TGTGCTTGGGGGCAAGTCGGGGAGCTGTTTTTT CAWGQVGELFF
. TRBJ2-5 many TRBV7-2 TGTGCCAGCAGCTTAAGGTCGCAAGAGACCCAGTACTTC CASSLRSQETQYF
. TRBJ1-6 many TRBV4-1 TGCGCCAGCAGCGTCCAAGCGGAGGCGTGGTCACCCCTCCACTTT CASSVQAEAWSPLHF